This T cell receptor beta chain was recorded in a study of blood T cell repertoires in COVID-19. Study summary: Both acute and convalescent COVID-19 samples were obtained from the United States, Italy and Spain.

Under the authors' procedure: The authors estimated nucleated cell counts from reference gene primer amplification. Generated by immunoSEQ multiplex PCR, the TCRdb table keeps only in-frame clones and is missing some. V and J calls and clone size are given by that table; D and trimming were obtained from the DNA. This table has some 360,000 clones, about 88% appearing once. Grouping used clinical history reported by participants in a survey and questionnaire. All exposed participants met a person with COVID-19 within 2 weeks before entering the study. The CDR3 consists of 15 residues. In germline, CDR1 is SSHAT, CDR2 FNYEAQ (reference sequence). Trimming stripped 5 bases from V and 3 bases from J, with 13 bases between.

Input material: PBMCs or T cells enriched from blood (not recorded which). The V call is TRBV7-7, the J call TRBJ2-2; D is unclear. The source is a woman aged 25 to 39 who had been exposed to COVID-19. Here the CDR3 DNA reads TGTGCCAGCAGCCCCCTCCTTCCTTACACCGGGGAGCTGTTTTTT. Its translation: CASSPLLPYTGELFF.